Shown below are 2 T cell receptor beta chains from a single sample sequenced in a study of cytomegalovirus exposure and HLA in healthy donors. 13 Jbeta primers and 60 Vbeta primers were used for the PCR. Repertoires were generated with immunoSEQ multiplex PCR, while TCRdb's copy carries only in-frame clones and drops some. The sample includes just over 200,000 clones, 79% seen only once; the top ten take roughly 1.6%. What was sequenced was PBMCs. All receptors come from a man aged 45-65 years in good health and CMV-seronegative.

The CDR3 sequence is CASSQTGANTGELFF. CDR3 bases: TGTGCCAGCAGTCAAACAGGGGCGAACACCGGGGAGCTGTTTTTT. The V gene is TRBV25-1, the J gene TRBJ2-2, with 7 bases that match TRBD1. J was trimmed by 0 bases and V by 5 bases; bases with no gene match: 3. Germline V gives CDR1 MGHDK, CDR2 SYGVNS. The CDR3 has 15 residues.

In this sample, this clone turned up a few times. The chain employs TRBV7-9 and TRBJ2-2; 7 bases line up with TRBD1. Germline CDR1 reads SEHNR; CDR2 reads FQNEAQ (reference sequence). There are 15 residues in the CDR3. V was clipped by 5 bases and J by 4 bases; unmatched bases: 7. In DNA form, the CDR3 reads TGTGCCAGCAGCCAACCCGGGACAGTCACCGGGGAGCTGTTTTTT. Protein sequence: CASSQPGTVTGELFF.